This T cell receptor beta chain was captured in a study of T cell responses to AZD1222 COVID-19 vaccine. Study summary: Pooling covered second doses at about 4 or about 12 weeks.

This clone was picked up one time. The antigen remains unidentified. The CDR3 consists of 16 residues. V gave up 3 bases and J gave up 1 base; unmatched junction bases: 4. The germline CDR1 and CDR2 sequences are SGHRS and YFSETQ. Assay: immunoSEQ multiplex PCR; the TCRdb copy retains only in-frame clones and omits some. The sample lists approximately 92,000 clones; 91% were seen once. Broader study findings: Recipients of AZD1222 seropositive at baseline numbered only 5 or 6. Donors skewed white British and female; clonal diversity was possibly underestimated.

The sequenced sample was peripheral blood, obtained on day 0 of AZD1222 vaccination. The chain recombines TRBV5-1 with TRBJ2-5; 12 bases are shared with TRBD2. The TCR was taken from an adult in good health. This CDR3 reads CASSYQTSGGQETQYF. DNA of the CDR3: TGCGCCAGCAGCTACCAGACTAGCGGGGGCCAAGAGACCCAGTACTTC.